This T cell receptor (beta chain) originates from a study of untreated major depressive disorder. CD4+ T cells were isolated from thawed PBMCs by magnetic negative selection. Assay used: immunoSEQ multiplex PCR; TCRdb lists only in-frame clones, some missing. The sample has 25,000 to 30,000 clones, around 93% seen once. This sequence originates from a woman aged 25 to 39 with major depressive disorder. The specimen sequenced was CD4+ T cells from PBMCs.

CDR3 sequence: CASSLTNQETQYF. The CDR3 bases are TGCGCCAGCAGCTTGACGAACCAAGAGACCCAGTACTTC. J is TRBJ2-5 and V is TRBV5-1; D gene unclear. Between the trimmed V and J ends, which lost 1 base and 0 bases, there was a span of 4 bases. The germline gives CDR1 SGHRS, CDR2 YFSETQ. The CDR3 is 13 residues long.